The 17 T cell receptor beta chains below all came from one sample that was sequenced in a study of preoperative IRX-2 immunotherapy in early breast cancer. Here immunoSEQ multiplex PCR was the method, and the copy in TCRdb shows in-frame clones only, minus some. This sample carries 55,000 to 70,000 clones, approximately 93% of them seen once, and the ten largest clones take roughly 1.5%. Treatment: preoperative locoregional IRX-2 cytokine immunotherapy. Collection of the sample occurred from a patient treated with IRX-2 immunotherapy. Receptor source: a human donor with breast cancer.

The genes are TRBV10-3 and TRBJ1-3; D call uncertain. The V gene's germline CDR1 is ENHRY and CDR2 SYGVKD. This CDR3 contains 12 residues. Trimming shortened V by 3 bases and J by 2 bases, and 2 bases separated the two germline ends. Written as DNA, the CDR3 is TGTGCCATCAGTGAAACTGGAAACACCATATATTTT. The encoded protein is CAISETGNTIYF.

The gene calls are TRBV12-5 and TRBJ1-1, with D hard to call. Germline V gene sequence: CDR1 LGHNT, CDR2 FRNRAP. Trimming pared 1 base from V and 4 bases from J, leaving 7 bases between. This CDR3 region has 13 residues. CDR3 nucleotides: TGTGCTAGTGGTTTGGCCCTGGGCACTGAAGCTTTCTTT. Amino acid sequence: CASGLALGTEAFF.

The chain links TRBV7-8 to TRBJ2-3; perhaps D is TRBD1 or TRBD2 (5 bases each). Trimming stripped 1 base from V and 2 bases from J, with 16 bases between. Germline CDR1 is SGHVS and CDR2 is FQNEAQ. The CDR3 is made up of 17 amino acids. The chain's CDR3 is CASSLVGQEDYTDTQYF. The CDR3 nucleotides read TGTGCCAGCAGCTTAGTGGGGCAGGAGGATTACACAGATACGCAGTATTTT.

J is TRBJ2-2 and V is TRBV7-2; 7 bases map to TRBD2. Germline values: CDR1 SGHTA, CDR2 FQGNSA. After removal of 1 base from V and 0 bases from J, the junction contained 8 bases not matched to a gene. This CDR3 has 18 amino acids. CDR3 sequence (DNA): TGTGCCAGCAGCTTAGTAGGCGCGGCGGGAGCGAACACCGGGGAGCTGTTTTTT. Its translation: CASSLVGAAGANTGELFF.

The rearrangement links TRBV4-3 to TRBJ1-5; D gene uncertain. V was pared by 0 bases and J by 0 bases, with 0 bases between. Germline loops: CDR1 LGHNA, CDR2 YSLEER. The CDR3 loop spans 13 amino acids. The CDR3 spells CASSQDSNQPQHF. As DNA, the CDR3 is TGCGCCAGCAGCCAAGATAGCAATCAGCCCCAGCATTTT.

The chain employs TRBV30 and TRBJ1-1, with D hard to call. The CDR3 has 11 residues. Germline CDR1 is GTSNPN and CDR2 is SVGIG (reference sequence). The ends were cut back, 3 bases at V and 4 bases at J, with 6 bases in the middle. The CDR3, as DNA: TGTGCCTGGAGGTGGGGCACTGAAGCTTTCTTT. Protein product: CAWRWGTEAFF.

The chain links TRBV7-8 to TRBJ2-1; tentative D call: TRBD2 (5 bases). V lost 3 bases, J lost 10 bases, and 10 bases lay in between. Germline V gene lookup returns CDR1 SGHVS and CDR2 FQNEAQ. The CDR3 extends over 12 amino acids. CDR3 loop: CASSFDEREQFF. CDR3 DNA: TGTGCCAGCAGCTTCGACGAGCGGGAGCAGTTCTTC.

The chain combines TRBV29-1 with TRBJ2-1, with 14 bases matching TRBD2. Germline CDR1 SQVTM, CDR2 ANQGSEA. Trimming removed 0 bases from V and 8 bases from J; junction bases left unmatched: 21. The CDR3 has 21 amino acids. CDR3 sequence: CSVEDLYAGTSGSSSVYEQFF. As DNA, the CDR3 is TGCAGCGTTGAAGATCTTTATGCCGGGACTAGCGGGAGCTCGAGTGTCTATGAGCAGTTCTTC.

V gene TRBV5-6 combines with J gene TRBJ1-6, with TRBD1 matching 8 bases. The V segment lost 0 bases and the J segment 11 bases; nucleotides outside the gene matches: 7. From germline, CDR1 is SGHDT and CDR2 YYEEEE. The CDR3 totals 15 residues. CDR3 DNA sequence: TGTGCCAGCAGCTTGGCTGGCAGGGGGCCAACACCCCTCCACTTT. It specifies CASSLAGRGPTPLHF.

V usage is TRBV7-2 and J usage is TRBJ2-7; D may be TRBD2 (5 bases). The V gene's germline CDR1 is SGHTA and CDR2 FQGNSA. The CDR3 runs to 14 residues. Trimming stripped 3 bases from V and 3 bases from J, with 12 bases between. CDR3 sequence: CASSFSPGDYEQYF. The CDR3 nucleotides are TGTGCCAGCAGCTTTAGTCCCGGGGACTACGAGCAGTACTTC. Variable domain in full (rest from reference TRBV7-2 and TRBJ2-7): GAGVSQSPSNKVTEKGKDVELRCDPISGHTALYWYRQSLGQGLEFLIYFQGNSAPDKSGLPSDRFSAERTGGSVSTLTIQRTQQEDSAVYLCASSFSPGDYEQYFGPGTRLTVT.

The gene calls are TRBV2 and TRBJ2-5; tentative D call: TRBD1 (5 bases). This CDR3 contains 12 residues. Between the trimmed V and J ends, which lost 9 bases and 1 base, there was a span of 9 bases. CDR1 is SNHLY and CDR2 is FYNNEI in the germline V gene. CDR3 in DNA: TGTGCCAGAACGACAGCCCAAGAGACCCAGTACTTC. Translating gives CARTTAQETQYF.

The chain uses TRBV28 and TRBJ2-4; no clear D gene. V shed 5 bases and J shed 0 bases, with 5 bases lying between them. Germline assignment: CDR1 MDHEN and CDR2 SYDVKM. The CDR3 length is 13 residues. The CDR3, as DNA: TGTGCCAGCAGTGGCAGAGCCAAAAACATTCAGTACTTC. Amino acids: CASSGRAKNIQYF.

V gene TRBV4-2 combines with J gene TRBJ2-6; D tentatively reads TRBD1 or TRBD2 (6 bases each). Per the germline V gene, CDR1 is LGHNA and CDR2 is YNFKEQ. The V end was cut by 4 bases, the J end by 1 base, with 17 bases between. The CDR3 covers 18 residues. Here the CDR3 reads CASSPGGRGASGANVLTF. The DNA for the CDR3 is TGTGCCAGCAGCCCCGGGGGCAGAGGAGCTTCTGGGGCCAACGTCCTGACTTTC.

The V and J genes are TRBV7-3 and TRBJ2-7, with D unclear. The CDR3 consists of 13 residues. The germline V gene has CDR1 SGHTA and CDR2 FQGTGA. V lost 5 bases, J lost 3 bases, and 11 bases lay in between. Here the CDR3 reads CASSEYPGYEQYF. The CDR3, as DNA: TGTGCCAGCAGCGAATATCCGGGCTACGAGCAGTACTTC.

V and J are TRBV28 and TRBJ2-2; D possibly corresponds to TRBD1 (5 bases). V lost 1 base to trimming and J lost 7 bases, with 13 bases between them. CDR3 length: 15 residues. Germline assignment: CDR1 MDHEN and CDR2 SYDVKM. The CDR3 region is CASSLSAGKVGELFF. The CDR3 DNA sequence: TGTGCCAGCAGTTTATCGGCAGGGAAGGTCGGGGAGCTGTTTTTT. Supplemented by reference TRBV28 and TRBJ2-2, the full variable domain reads DVKVTQSSRYLVKRTGEKVFLECVQDMDHENMFWYRQDPGLGLRLIYFSYDVKMKEKGDIPEGYSVSREKKERFSLILESASTNQTSMYLCASSLSAGKVGELFFGEGSRLTVL.

The V call is TRBV6-5, the J call TRBJ2-7; D not certain. Germline values: CDR1 MNHEY, CDR2 SVGAGI. The CDR3 contains 13 residues. Trimming removed 6 bases at V and 6 bases at J, with 15 bases between. The CDR3 DNA reads TGTGCCAGCAGCCCCATGGGCAGCAGCGAGCAGTACTTC. Protein product: CASSPMGSSEQYF.

The genes are TRBV29-1 and TRBJ2-1, with 10 bases aligning to TRBD2. CDR1 is SQVTM and CDR2 is ANQGSEA in the germline V gene. CDR3 length: 14 amino acids. Trimming took 6 bases from V and 3 from J; bases not matched to a gene: 5. The CDR3 region has the DNA TGCAGCGTAGACACTAGCGGGGTCTACAATGAGCAGTTCTTC. Its protein is CSVDTSGVYNEQFF.